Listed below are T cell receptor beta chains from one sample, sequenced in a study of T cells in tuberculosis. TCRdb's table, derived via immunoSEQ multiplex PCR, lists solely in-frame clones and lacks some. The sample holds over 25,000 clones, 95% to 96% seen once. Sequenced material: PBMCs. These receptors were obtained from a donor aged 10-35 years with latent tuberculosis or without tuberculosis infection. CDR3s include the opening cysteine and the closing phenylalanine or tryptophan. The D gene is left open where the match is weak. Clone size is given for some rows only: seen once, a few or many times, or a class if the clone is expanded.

CDR3aa: CASSGGLVPDTQYF; CDR3nt: TGTGCCAGCAGTGGCGGACTAGTTCCAGATACGCAGTATTTT; v_gene: TRBV25-1; d_gene: TRBD2; abundance: .; j_gene: TRBJ2-3
CDR3aa: CASSLQGVSTDTQYF; CDR3nt: TGTGCCAGCAGCTTACAGGGGGTGAGCACAGATACGCAGTATTTT; v_gene: TRBV7-6; d_gene: TRBD1; abundance: .; j_gene: TRBJ2-3
CDR3aa: CASSLQGQPTYGYTF; CDR3nt: TGTGCCAGCAGCTTGCAGGGCCAACCCACCTATGGCTACACCTTC; v_gene: TRBV5-4; d_gene: .; abundance: .; j_gene: TRBJ1-2
CDR3aa: CASSPPGTFGYTF; CDR3nt: TGTGCCAGCAGCCCCCCCGGGACATTTGGCTACACCTTC; v_gene: TRBV5-6; d_gene: .; abundance: .; j_gene: TRBJ1-2
CDR3aa: CASSTSRGSAGELFF; CDR3nt: TGTGCCAGCAGCACGTCCAGGGGGAGTGCCGGGGAGCTGTTTTTT; v_gene: TRBV9; d_gene: TRBD1; abundance: .; j_gene: TRBJ2-2
CDR3aa: CASGRLAPWDEQFF; CDR3nt: TGTGCCAGCGGACGACTAGCGCCATGGGATGAGCAGTTCTTC; v_gene: TRBV28; d_gene: TRBD2; abundance: .; j_gene: TRBJ2-1
CDR3aa: CASSLGTGSLREQYF; CDR3nt: TGTGCCAGCAGTTTAGGGACAGGATCTCTACGAGAGCAGTACTTC; v_gene: TRBV27; d_gene: TRBD1; abundance: .; j_gene: TRBJ2-7
CDR3aa: CASSLVDRGHTEAFF; CDR3nt: TGTGCCAGCAGCTTGGTCGACAGGGGCCACACTGAAGCTTTCTTT; v_gene: TRBV5-5; d_gene: TRBD1; abundance: once; j_gene: TRBJ1-1
CDR3aa: CASSGKNRTGWNSPLHF; CDR3nt: TGTGCCAGCAGTGGAAAGAATCGGACAGGGTGGAATTCACCCCTCCACTTT; v_gene: TRBV2; d_gene: TRBD1; abundance: .; j_gene: TRBJ1-6
CDR3aa: CASSTAMTGGYTF; CDR3nt: TGTGCCAGCAGCACTGCTATGACAGGTGGCTACACCTTC; v_gene: TRBV5-4; d_gene: .; abundance: .; j_gene: TRBJ1-2
CDR3aa: CASSPIRGEGTDTQYF; CDR3nt: TGTGCCAGCAGCCCTATCCGGGGAGAGGGCACAGATACGCAGTATTTT; v_gene: TRBV5-4; d_gene: .; abundance: .; j_gene: TRBJ2-3
CDR3aa: CASSSTVQNTEAFF; CDR3nt: TGTGCCAGTAGTTCGACAGTCCAAAACACTGAAGCTTTCTTT; v_gene: TRBV19; d_gene: .; abundance: .; j_gene: TRBJ1-1
CDR3aa: CASSESTGRSSYEQYF; CDR3nt: TGCGCCAGCAGTGAGTCGACAGGACGAAGCTCCTACGAGCAGTACTTC; v_gene: TRBV10-1; d_gene: .; abundance: .; j_gene: TRBJ2-7
CDR3aa: CAWSQQGPLGYTF; CDR3nt: TGTGCCTGGAGTCAGCAGGGGCCTTTGGGCTACACCTTC; v_gene: TRBV30; d_gene: .; abundance: once; j_gene: TRBJ1-2
CDR3aa: CSVAQAKSGNTIYF; CDR3nt: TGCAGCGTTGCCCAGGCAAAAAGTGGAAACACCATATATTTT; v_gene: TRBV29-1; d_gene: .; abundance: .; j_gene: TRBJ1-3
CDR3aa: CASSLGTGELGAFF; CDR3nt: TGTGCCAGCAGCTTGGGGACAGGGGAATTAGGGGCTTTCTTT; v_gene: TRBV9; d_gene: TRBD1; abundance: .; j_gene: TRBJ1-1
CDR3aa: CASSASTALNTEAFF; CDR3nt: TGTGCCAGCAGCGCCTCGACAGCCTTGAACACTGAAGCTTTCTTT; v_gene: TRBV9; d_gene: .; abundance: .; j_gene: TRBJ1-1
CDR3aa: CASSVGVRGAGNEQFF; CDR3nt: TGTGCCAGCAGCGTAGGGGTGCGGGGGGCAGGGAATGAGCAGTTCTTC; v_gene: TRBV9; d_gene: TRBD2; abundance: .; j_gene: TRBJ2-1
CDR3aa: CASSITSGVYNEQFF; CDR3nt: TGTGCCAGTAGTATAACTAGCGGGGTCTACAATGAGCAGTTCTTC; v_gene: TRBV19; d_gene: TRBD2; abundance: .; j_gene: TRBJ2-1
CDR3aa: CASSGGLVHNEQFF; CDR3nt: TGCGCCAGCAGCGGAGGACTGGTCCACAATGAGCAGTTCTTC; v_gene: TRBV10-1; d_gene: .; abundance: .; j_gene: TRBJ2-1
CDR3aa: CASSEGWPGSYNEQFF; CDR3nt: TGTGCCAGCAGTGAAGGCTGGCCTGGCTCCTACAATGAGCAGTTCTTC; v_gene: TRBV2; d_gene: .; abundance: .; j_gene: TRBJ2-1
CDR3aa: CASVNTLTGTAYEQYF; CDR3nt: TGTGCCAGCGTTAACACCCTCACCGGGACAGCCTACGAGCAGTACTTC; v_gene: TRBV27; d_gene: TRBD1; abundance: .; j_gene: TRBJ2-7
CDR3aa: CASSQDESYEQYF; CDR3nt: TGTGCCAGCAGCCAAGATGAGAGCTACGAGCAGTACTTC; v_gene: TRBV4-2; d_gene: .; abundance: .; j_gene: TRBJ2-7